Shown below are 21 T cell receptor beta chains from a single sample sequenced in a study of blood T cell repertoires in COVID-19. The repertoire was sequenced with immunoSEQ multiplex PCR; TCRdb's copy has only in-frame clones and lacks some. The sample has under 200,000 clones; 80% to 85% are singletons. Sequencing used PBMCs or T cells enriched from blood (not recorded which). These receptors all stem from a woman between 50 and 59 years old who had recovered from COVID-19.

The chain has TRBV24-1 and TRBJ2-2; TRBD2 might be the D (6 bases). CDR3 size: 14 residues. V lost 7 bases to trimming and J lost 1 base, with 9 bases between them. The V gene's germline CDR1 is KGHDR and CDR2 SFDVKD. The CDR3 bases are TGTGCCACCAGGGGACTCCAGAACACCGGGGAGCTGTTTTTT. This sequence encodes CATRGLQNTGELFF.

The chain uses TRBV3-1 (or the pseudogene TRBV3-2) and TRBJ2-3; 7 bases are a match to TRBD2. V lost 1 base and J lost 0; bases outside the gene matches: 1. The CDR3 contains 15 residues. Germline V lookup: CDR1 LGHDT, CDR2 YNNKEL (reference sequence). The CDR3 here is CASSQGGGSTDTQYF. CDR3 coding DNA: TGTGCCAGCAGCCAAGGGGGGGGTAGCACAGATACGCAGTATTTT.

The chain has TRBV7-3 and TRBJ2-5; tentative D call: TRBD1 (6 bases). V gave up 5 bases and J gave up 2 bases, with 21 bases separating them. CDR1 is SGHTA and CDR2 is FQGTGA in the germline V gene. CDR3 length: 17 amino acids. The CDR3 DNA is TGTGCCAGCAGCCTGCGACAGGTTGTTTCGTCTCAAGAGACCCAGTACTTC. It specifies CASSLRQVVSSQETQYF.

This chain connects TRBV28 to TRBJ2-4; 8 nucleotides agree with TRBD1. This CDR3 is built from 16 residues. Looked up from germline, CDR1 is MDHEN and CDR2 is SYDVKM. V trimming: 7 bases; J trimming: 1 base; junction bases outside the gene matches: 9. CDR3: CASTGQGSLAKNIQYF. The DNA for the CDR3 is TGTGCCAGCACCGGACAGGGTTCGTTGGCCAAAAACATTCAGTACTTC.

The gene calls are TRBV6-5 and TRBJ2-7; D is possibly TRBD1 (6 bases). Deletions cut 5 bases from V and 4 bases from J, with 9 bases between. This CDR3 has 12 amino acids. Germline V gene lookup returns CDR1 MNHEY and CDR2 SVGAGI. This CDR3 is CASSTQGYEQYF. In nucleotides, the CDR3 is TGTGCCAGCAGTACCCAGGGGTACGAGCAGTACTTC.

The rearrangement links TRBV11-3 to TRBJ1-6, with a weak D call TRBD1 (5 bases). Germline CDR1 is SGHNT and CDR2 is YENEEA. The CDR3 has 15 residues. The V gene lost 3 bases and the J gene lost 10 bases, with 16 bases spanning the gap. The CDR3 spells CASSFVADTSSPLHF. In nucleotides, the CDR3 is TGTGCCAGCAGCTTCGTTGCGGACACCTCCTCACCCCTCCACTTT.

This chain uses TRBV29-1 with TRBJ2-7; TRBD2 is a possible D gene (6 bases). Trimming took 6 bases from V and 0 from J, leaving 6 bases between them. Germline CDR1 SQVTM, CDR2 ANQGSEA. This CDR3 is 11 amino acids long. As DNA, the CDR3 is TGCAGCGTCGGGAGCTCCTACGAGCAGTACTTC. This sequence encodes CSVGSSYEQYF.

This chain links TRBV5-1 with TRBJ2-5, with 8 bases aligning to TRBD1. The CDR3 has 14 residues. CDR1 is SGHRS, CDR2 YFSETQ, per germline. Trimming took 3 bases from V and 5 from J; bases not matched to a gene: 6. In DNA, the CDR3 is TGCGCCAGCAGCTATAGGACAGGGTCCGAGACCCAGTACTTC. This gives the protein CASSYRTGSETQYF.

This clone was seen just once. This chain uses TRBV28 with TRBJ1-1; the D gene is possibly TRBD1 (6 bases). CDR3 length: 12 residues. V shed 8 bases and J shed 0 bases, with 7 bases lying between them. Germline-derived CDR1 and CDR2 are MDHEN and SYDVKM. The CDR3 region has the DNA TGTGCCAGCGGGGGCATGAACACTGAAGCTTTCTTT. This translates into CASGGMNTEAFF.

V usage is TRBV3-1 (or the pseudogene TRBV3-2) and J usage is TRBJ2-1; TRBD1 is a possible D gene (5 bases). The CDR3 length is 14 residues. Trimming took off 0 bases at V and 14 bases at J, with 17 bases between the two ends. CDR1 is LGHDT, CDR2 YNNKEL, per germline (reference sequence). This CDR3 is CASSQDLTGKEKFF. The DNA of the CDR3 is TGTGCCAGCAGCCAAGATCTTACAGGCAAAGAGAAGTTCTTC.

For this clone: A read error may account for a junction end that differs from germline. The chain joins TRBV12-3 or TRBV12-4 to TRBJ2-1, with D perhaps matching TRBD2 (6 bases). This CDR3 comprises 11 residues. The CDR3 region is CASSFGGSQVF. DNA of the CDR3: TGTGCCAGCAGTTTCGGAGGGTCTCAGGTCTTC.

This sequence joins TRBV14 and TRBJ1-6; D is undetermined. This CDR3 region has 15 residues. Between the trimmed V and J ends, which lost 0 bases and 7 bases, there was a span of 10 bases. Looked up from germline, CDR1 is SGHDN and CDR2 is FVKESK. CDR3 sequence reads: CASSQEGGRNSPLHF. The CDR3 coding sequence is TGTGCCAGCAGCCAAGAGGGCGGGAGGAATTCACCCCTCCACTTT.

The V gene is TRBV6-2 or TRBV6-3, the J gene TRBJ1-6, with D perhaps TRBD1 (6 bases). The germline CDR1 and CDR2 sequences are MNHEY and SVGEGT. The V end lost 4 bases, the J end lost 10 bases, and 14 bases lay between the germline ends. The CDR3 contains 14 residues. Written as DNA, the CDR3 is TGTGCCAGCAGTTCAACAGGGTTCCGATCACCCCTCCACTTT. Protein: CASSSTGFRSPLHF.

The chain joins TRBV5-6 to TRBJ2-7; 8 bases match TRBD1. V was clipped by 5 bases and J by 5 bases; unmatched bases: 12. The CDR3 has 15 amino acids. Germline V gives CDR1 SGHDT, CDR2 YYEEEE. CDR3 DNA: TGTGCCAGCAGTTACCGGGACAGGAGTAGCCACGAGCAGTACTTC. It translates to CASSYRDRSSHEQYF.

The chain has TRBV10-3 and TRBJ2-3; D is uncertain. Germline assignment: CDR1 ENHRY and CDR2 SYGVKD. V was shortened by 3 bases and J by 5 bases, with 6 bases between the two germline ends. The CDR3 runs 12 residues. CDR3 in DNA: TGTGCCATCAGTGAAAACAGAGATACGCAGTATTTT. Its translation is CAISENRDTQYF.

The chain combines TRBV7-8 with TRBJ1-1; a possible D gene is TRBD1 (5 bases). The CDR3 is made up of 15 amino acids. The germline V and J ends were trimmed by 4 bases and 4 bases, with 16 bases remaining between them. In germline, CDR1 is SGHVS, CDR2 FQNEAQ. CDR3 sequence reads: CASSSTQGRVTEAFF. In DNA, the CDR3 is TGTGCCAGCAGCTCAACGCAGGGTCGGGTCACTGAAGCTTTCTTT.

V usage is TRBV12-3 or TRBV12-4 and J usage is TRBJ1-2; no definite D call. CDR3 length: 13 residues. The V gene lost 6 bases and the J gene lost 3 bases, with 11 bases spanning the gap. The CDR3 protein is CASSLKADYGYTF. The CDR3 region has the DNA TGTGCCAGCAGCTTGAAAGCGGACTATGGCTACACCTTC.

The CDR3 DNA is TGTGCCAGCACTCTCAACGGAGGGAATCGGCATCAGCCCCAGCATTTT. This translates into CASTLNGGNRHQPQHF. The rearrangement joins TRBV5-6 to TRBJ1-5, with no clear D. This CDR3 is 16 amino acids long. V gave up 6 bases and J gave up 5 bases, with 21 bases separating them. The germline V gene has CDR1 SGHDT and CDR2 YYEEEE.

The chain joins TRBV4-2 to TRBJ2-1; 10 bases are shared with TRBD2. CDR3 length: 16 residues. V was pared by 0 bases and J by 3 bases, with 2 bases of the junction left unmatched. Per germline, CDR1 LGHNA and CDR2 YNFKEQ. The CDR3 DNA sequence: TGTGCCAGCAGCCAAGATTTAGCGGGGGGCTACAATGAGCAGTTCTTC. Its protein product is CASSQDLAGGYNEQFF.

The CDR3 reads CSVEVWGGNYGYTF. The CDR3 DNA follows: TGCAGCGTTGAAGTGTGGGGAGGGAACTATGGCTACACCTTC. J is TRBJ1-2 and V is TRBV29-1; D remains ambiguous. Trimming removed 1 base at V and 2 bases at J, with 11 bases between. Germline values: CDR1 SQVTM, CDR2 ANQGSEA. This CDR3 comprises 14 residues.

The chain joins TRBV19 to TRBJ1-3; possible D gene TRBD1, 5 bases. The CDR3 runs 16 residues. The germline V and J ends were trimmed by 4 bases and 2 bases, with 15 bases remaining between them. Germline assignment: CDR1 LNHDA and CDR2 SQIVND (reference sequence). DNA for the CDR3: TGTGCCAGTAGTACAGGGAAGCGAATCACTGGAAACACCATATATTTT. This sequence encodes CASSTGKRITGNTIYF. Complete variable domain (other parts from reference TRBV19 and TRBJ1-3): DGGITQSPKYLFRKEGQNVTLSCEQNLNHDAMYWYRQDPGQGLRLIYYSQIVNDFQKGDIAEGYSVSREKKESFPLTVTSAQKNPTAFYLCASSTGKRITGNTIYFGEGSWLTVV.